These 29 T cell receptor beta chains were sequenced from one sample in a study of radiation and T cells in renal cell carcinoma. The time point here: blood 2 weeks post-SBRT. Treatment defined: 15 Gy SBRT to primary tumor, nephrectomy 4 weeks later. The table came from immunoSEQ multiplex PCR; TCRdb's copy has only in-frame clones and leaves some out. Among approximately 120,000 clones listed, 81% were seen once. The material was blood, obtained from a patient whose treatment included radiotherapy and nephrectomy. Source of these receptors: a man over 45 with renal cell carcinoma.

The CDR3 sequence is CASSQTGVGEQYF. DNA of the CDR3: TGTGCCAGCAGCCAGACAGGGGTCGGCGAGCAGTACTTC. This sequence joins TRBV27 and TRBJ2-7; 8 bases match TRBD1. Germline loops: CDR1 MNHEY, CDR2 SMNVEV (reference sequence). Germline trimming cut 6 bases from V and 6 bases from J; bases unmatched to any gene: 7. This CDR3 is built from 13 residues.

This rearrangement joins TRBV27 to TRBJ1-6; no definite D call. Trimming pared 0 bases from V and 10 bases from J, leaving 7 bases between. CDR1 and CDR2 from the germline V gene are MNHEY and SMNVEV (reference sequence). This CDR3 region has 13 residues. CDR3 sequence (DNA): TGTGCCAGCAGTTTATCCTCAGGATCACCCCTCCACTTT. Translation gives CASSLSSGSPLHF.

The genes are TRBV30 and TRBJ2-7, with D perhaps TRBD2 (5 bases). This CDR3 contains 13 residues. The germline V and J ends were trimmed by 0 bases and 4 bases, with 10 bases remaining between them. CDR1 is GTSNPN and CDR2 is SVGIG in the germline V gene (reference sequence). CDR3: CAWSVPGFYEQYF. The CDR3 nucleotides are TGTGCCTGGAGTGTACCGGGGTTTTACGAGCAGTACTTC.

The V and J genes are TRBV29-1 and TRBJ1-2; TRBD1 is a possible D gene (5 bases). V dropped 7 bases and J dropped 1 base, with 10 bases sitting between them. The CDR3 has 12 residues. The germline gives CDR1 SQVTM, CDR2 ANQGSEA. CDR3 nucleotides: TGCAGCGCCTCGGACATTAACTATGGCTACACCTTC. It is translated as CSASDINYGYTF.

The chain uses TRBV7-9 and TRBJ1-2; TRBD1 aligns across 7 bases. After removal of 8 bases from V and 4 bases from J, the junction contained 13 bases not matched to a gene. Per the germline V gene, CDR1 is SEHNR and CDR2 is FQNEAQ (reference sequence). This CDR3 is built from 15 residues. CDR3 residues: CASLGPGQFLYGYTF. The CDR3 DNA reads TGTGCCAGCTTAGGACCGGGACAGTTTCTCTATGGCTACACCTTC.

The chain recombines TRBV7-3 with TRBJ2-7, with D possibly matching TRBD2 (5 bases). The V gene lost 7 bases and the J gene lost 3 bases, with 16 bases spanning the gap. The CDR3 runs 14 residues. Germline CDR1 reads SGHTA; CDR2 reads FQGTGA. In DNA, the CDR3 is TGTGCCAGCATTAGGCGGGCCGGCGGCTACGAGCAGTACTTC. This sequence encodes CASIRRAGGYEQYF. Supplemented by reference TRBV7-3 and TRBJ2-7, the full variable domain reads GAGVSQTPSNKVTEKGKYVELRCDPISGHTALYWYRQSLGQGPEFLIYFQGTGAADDSGLPNDRFFAVRPEGSVSTLKIQRTERGDSAVYLCASIRRAGGYEQYFGPGTRLTVT.

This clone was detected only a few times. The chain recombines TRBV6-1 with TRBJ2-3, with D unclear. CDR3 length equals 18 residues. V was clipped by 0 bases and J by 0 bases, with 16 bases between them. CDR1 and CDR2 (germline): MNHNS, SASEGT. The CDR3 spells CASSEALGNMASTDTQYF. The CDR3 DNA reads TGTGCCAGCAGTGAAGCGCTGGGCAACATGGCTAGCACAGATACGCAGTATTTT.

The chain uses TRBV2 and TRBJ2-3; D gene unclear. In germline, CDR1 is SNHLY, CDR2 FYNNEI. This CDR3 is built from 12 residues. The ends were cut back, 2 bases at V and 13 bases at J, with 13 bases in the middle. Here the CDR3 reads CASSERADLKYF. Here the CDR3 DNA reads TGTGCCAGCAGTGAACGGGCAGACTTGAAGTATTTT.

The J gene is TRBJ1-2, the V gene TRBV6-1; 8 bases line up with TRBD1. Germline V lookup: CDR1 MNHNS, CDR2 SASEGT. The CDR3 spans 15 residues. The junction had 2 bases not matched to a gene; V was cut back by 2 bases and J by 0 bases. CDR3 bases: TGTGCCAGCAGTGAACTGACAGGGGCTAACTATGGCTACACCTTC. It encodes CASSELTGANYGYTF.

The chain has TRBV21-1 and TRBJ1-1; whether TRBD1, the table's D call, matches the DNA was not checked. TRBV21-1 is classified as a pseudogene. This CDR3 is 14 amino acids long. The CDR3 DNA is TGTGCCAGCAGTCCCAGTAGGGGTCACACTGAAGCTTTCTTT. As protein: CASSPSRGHTEAFF.

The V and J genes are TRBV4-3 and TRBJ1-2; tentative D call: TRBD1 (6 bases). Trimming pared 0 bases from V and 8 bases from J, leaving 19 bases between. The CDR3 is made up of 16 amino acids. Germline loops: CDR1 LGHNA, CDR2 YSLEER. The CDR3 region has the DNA TGCGCCAGCAGCCAAGATCTCGGGACACCTTTTGGGGGCTACACCTTC. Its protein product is CASSQDLGTPFGGYTF.

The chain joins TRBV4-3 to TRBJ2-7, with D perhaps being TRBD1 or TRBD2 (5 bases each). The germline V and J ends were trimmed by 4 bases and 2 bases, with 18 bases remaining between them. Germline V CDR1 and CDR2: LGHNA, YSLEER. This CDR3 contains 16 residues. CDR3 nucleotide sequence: TGCGCCAGCAGCCCCGGGGTTACGGGGACCGCCTACGAGCAGTACTTC. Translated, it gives CASSPGVTGTAYEQYF.

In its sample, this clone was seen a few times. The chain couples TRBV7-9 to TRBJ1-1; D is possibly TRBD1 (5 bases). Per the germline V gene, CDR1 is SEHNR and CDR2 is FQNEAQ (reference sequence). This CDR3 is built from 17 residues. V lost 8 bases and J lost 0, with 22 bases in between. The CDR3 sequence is CASDLTASPQMNTEAFF. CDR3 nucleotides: TGTGCCAGCGATTTGACAGCCAGCCCCCAAATGAACACTGAAGCTTTCTTT.

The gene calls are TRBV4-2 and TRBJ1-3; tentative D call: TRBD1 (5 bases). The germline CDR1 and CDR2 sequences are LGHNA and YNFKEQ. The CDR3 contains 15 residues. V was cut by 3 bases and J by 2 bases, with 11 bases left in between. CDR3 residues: CASSHDRGAGNTIYF. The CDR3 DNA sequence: TGTGCCAGCAGCCATGACAGAGGGGCTGGAAACACCATATATTTT.

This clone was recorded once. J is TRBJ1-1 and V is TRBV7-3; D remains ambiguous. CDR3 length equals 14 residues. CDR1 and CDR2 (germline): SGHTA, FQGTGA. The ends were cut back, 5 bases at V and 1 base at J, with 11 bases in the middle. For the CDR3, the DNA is TGTGCCAGCAGCCCGGGCTGGAAGAACACTGAAGCTTTCTTT. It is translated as CASSPGWKNTEAFF.

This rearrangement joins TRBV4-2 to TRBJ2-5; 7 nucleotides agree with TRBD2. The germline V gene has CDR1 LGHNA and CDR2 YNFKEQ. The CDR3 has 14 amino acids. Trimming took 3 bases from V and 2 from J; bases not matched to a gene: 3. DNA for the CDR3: TGTGCCAGCAGCCAGGCTAGCGGACAAGAGACCCAGTACTTC. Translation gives CASSQASGQETQYF.

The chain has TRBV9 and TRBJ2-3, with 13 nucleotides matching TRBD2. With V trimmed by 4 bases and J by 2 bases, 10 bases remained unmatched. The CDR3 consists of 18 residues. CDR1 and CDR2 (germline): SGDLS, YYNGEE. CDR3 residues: CASSSPRLAGGPTDTQYF. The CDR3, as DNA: TGTGCCAGCAGCTCACCGCGACTAGCGGGGGGCCCCACAGATACGCAGTATTTT.

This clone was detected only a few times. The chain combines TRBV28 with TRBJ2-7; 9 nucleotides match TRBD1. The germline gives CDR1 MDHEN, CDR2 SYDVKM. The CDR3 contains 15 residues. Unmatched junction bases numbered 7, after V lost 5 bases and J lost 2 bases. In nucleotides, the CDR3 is TGTGCCAGCAGTCCCCCGGGACAGGGAACCTACGAGCAGTACTTC. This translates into CASSPPGQGTYEQYF.

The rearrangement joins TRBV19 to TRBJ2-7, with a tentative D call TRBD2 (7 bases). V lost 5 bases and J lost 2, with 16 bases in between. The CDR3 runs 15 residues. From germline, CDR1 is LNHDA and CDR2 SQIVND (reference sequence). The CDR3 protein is CASSPQPGGPYEQYF. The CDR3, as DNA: TGTGCCAGTAGTCCACAACCCGGGGGGCCCTACGAGCAGTACTTC.

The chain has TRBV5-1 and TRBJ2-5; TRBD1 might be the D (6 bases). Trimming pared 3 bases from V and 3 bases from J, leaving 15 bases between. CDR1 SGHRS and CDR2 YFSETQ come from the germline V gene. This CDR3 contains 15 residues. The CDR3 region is CASSYTGTPEETQYF. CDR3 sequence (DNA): TGCGCCAGCAGCTATACCGGGACACCTGAAGAGACCCAGTACTTC.

The CDR3 sequence: CASSIIDGRNTIYF. The CDR3 nucleotides are TGTGCCAGTAGTATTATAGACGGACGAAACACCATATATTTT. The chain couples TRBV19 to TRBJ1-3; D remains ambiguous. Germline CDR1 is LNHDA and CDR2 is SQIVND (reference sequence). The CDR3 consists of 14 residues. Trimming shortened V by 3 bases and J by 5 bases, and 11 bases separated the two germline ends. Based on the CDR3 plus reference TRBV19 and TRBJ1-3, the full variable domain is DGGITQSPKYLFRKEGQNVTLSCEQNLNHDAMYWYRQDPGQGLRLIYYSQIVNDFQKGDIAEGYSVSREKKESFPLTVTSAQKNPTAFYLCASSIIDGRNTIYFGEGSWLTVV.

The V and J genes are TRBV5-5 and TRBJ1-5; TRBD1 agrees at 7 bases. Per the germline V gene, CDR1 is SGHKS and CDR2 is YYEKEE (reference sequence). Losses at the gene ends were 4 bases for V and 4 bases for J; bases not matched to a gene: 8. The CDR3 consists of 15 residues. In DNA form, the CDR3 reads TGTGCCAGCAGCCACATAGAGACAGGGAATCAGCCCCAGCATTTT. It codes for CASSHIETGNQPQHF. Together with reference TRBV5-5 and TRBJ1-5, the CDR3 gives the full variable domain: DAGVTQSPTHLIKTRGQQVTLRCSPISGHKSVSWYQQVLGQGPQFIFQYYEKEERGRGNFPDRFSARQFPNYSSELNVNALLLGDSALYLCASSHIETGNQPQHFGDGTRLSIL.

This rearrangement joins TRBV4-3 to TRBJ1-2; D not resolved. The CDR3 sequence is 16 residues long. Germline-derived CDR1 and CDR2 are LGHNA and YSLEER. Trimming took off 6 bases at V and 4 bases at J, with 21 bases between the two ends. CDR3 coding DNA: TGCGCCAGCAGAGAAGGAACTGGAGTCTCAAGCTATGGCTACACCTTC. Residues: CASREGTGVSSYGYTF.

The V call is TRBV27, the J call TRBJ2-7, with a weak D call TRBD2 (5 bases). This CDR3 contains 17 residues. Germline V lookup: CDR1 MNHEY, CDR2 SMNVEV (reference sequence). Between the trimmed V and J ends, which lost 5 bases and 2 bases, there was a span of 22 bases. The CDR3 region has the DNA TGTGCCAGCAGTATCTACCTCTCGGGAAGTCTAGCCTACGAGCAGTACTTC. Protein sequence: CASSIYLSGSLAYEQYF.

CDR3 nucleotide sequence: TGTGCCACGGGACAGGGGGCCTACGAGCAGTACTTC. Amino acid sequence: CATGQGAYEQYF. The V and J genes are TRBV27 and TRBJ2-7, with 11 bases that match TRBD1. Germline assignment: CDR1 MNHEY and CDR2 SMNVEV (reference sequence). CDR3 length: 12 amino acids. J lost 2 bases, V lost 10 bases, and 1 base had no gene match.

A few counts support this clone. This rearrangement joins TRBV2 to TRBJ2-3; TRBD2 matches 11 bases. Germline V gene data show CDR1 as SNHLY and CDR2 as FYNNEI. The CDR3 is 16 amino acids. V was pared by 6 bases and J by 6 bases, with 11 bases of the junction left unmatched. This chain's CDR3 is CASRETSGKKRDTQYF. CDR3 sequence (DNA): TGTGCCAGCAGGGAGACTAGCGGGAAGAAGAGGGATACGCAGTATTTT.

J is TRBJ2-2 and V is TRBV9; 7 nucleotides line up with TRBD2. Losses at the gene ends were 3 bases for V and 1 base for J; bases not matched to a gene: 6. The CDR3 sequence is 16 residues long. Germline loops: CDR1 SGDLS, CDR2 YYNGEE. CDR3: CASSAWLAENTGELFF. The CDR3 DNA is TGTGCCAGCAGCGCTTGGCTAGCGGAGAACACCGGGGAGCTGTTTTTT.

The CDR3 DNA is TGTGCCAGCAGCCAAGATATCATAGCGGGAGTACGTGAGCAGTTCTTC. It yields the protein CASSQDIIAGVREQFF. This sequence joins TRBV4-2 and TRBJ2-1, with TRBD2 identical over 9 bases. The CDR3 is made up of 16 amino acids. Germline lookup yields CDR1 LGHNA and CDR2 YNFKEQ. The V and J ends lost 0 bases and 9 bases, in that order; junction bases with no gene match: 9.

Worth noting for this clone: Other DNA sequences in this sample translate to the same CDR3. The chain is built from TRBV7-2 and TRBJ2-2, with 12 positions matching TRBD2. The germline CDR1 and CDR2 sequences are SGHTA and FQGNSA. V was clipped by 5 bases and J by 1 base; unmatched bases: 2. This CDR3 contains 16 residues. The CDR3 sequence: CASSPLAGGNTGELFF. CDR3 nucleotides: TGTGCCAGCAGCCCACTAGCGGGGGGGAACACCGGGGAGCTGTTTTTT.